The 10 T cell receptor beta chains in this list originate from one sample, sequenced in a study of CD8 T cells in Susac syndrome. When the RNA was reverse transcribed, random hexamers were used with an input of about 0.5 to 1 ug. One entry per CDR3 protein, called by TCRdb with MiXCR from the immunoSEQ multiplex PCR reads. The data show about 150,000 distinct CDR3 sequences, approximately 93% seen once. Sequenced material: CD8+ T cells from PBMCs. The receptors were gathered from a human donor with multiple sclerosis.

The chain joins TRBV29-1 to TRBJ1-2; maybe TRBD1 (5 bases). Germline V gives CDR1 SQVTM, CDR2 ANQGSEA. V was trimmed by 6 bases and J by 8 bases, leaving 13 bases between them. There are 11 residues in the CDR3. CDR3 sequence: CSVPVGDGYTF. CDR3 in DNA: TGCAGCGTCCCGGTAGGGGACGGCTACACCTTC.

The chain couples TRBV30 to TRBJ2-2, with 7 bases aligning to TRBD1. With 3 bases clipped from V and 3 bases from J, the junction kept 4 bases outside the gene matches. Per the germline V gene, CDR1 is GTSNPN and CDR2 is SVGIG (reference sequence). CDR3 size: 14 residues. The chain's CDR3 is CAWSRTGYTGELFF. Written as DNA, the CDR3 is TGTGCCTGGAGCCGGACAGGATACACCGGGGAGCTGTTTTTT.

The chain is built from TRBV20-1 and TRBJ2-7; D is unresolved. The CDR3 length is 14 residues. Germline values: CDR1 DFQATT, CDR2 SNEGSKA (reference sequence). V lost 5 bases and J 1 base, leaving 15 bases between the germline ends. The CDR3: CSAAAEFLSYEQYF. The DNA of the CDR3 is TGCAGTGCTGCTGCAGAGTTCCTTTCCTACGAGCAGTACTTC.

V usage is TRBV7-9 and J usage is TRBJ2-7; 12 nucleotides align to TRBD2. Per germline, CDR1 SEHNR and CDR2 FQNEAQ (reference sequence). With V trimmed by 8 bases and J by 2 bases, 10 bases remained unmatched. The CDR3 length is 16 residues. The CDR3 nucleotides are TGTGCCAGCGACGAACTAGCGGGGGGCCCCACCTACGAGCAGTACTTC. This codes for CASDELAGGPTYEQYF.

The chain joins TRBV5-6 to TRBJ2-7; 8 positions match TRBD1. Germline CDR1 is SGHDT and CDR2 is YYEEEE. This CDR3 spans 16 amino acids. V trimming: 0 bases; J trimming: 4 bases; junction bases outside the gene matches: 9. The CDR3 DNA is TGTGCCAGCAGCTTGGATCCGGGACAGGAGCTATACGAGCAGTACTTC. It is translated as CASSLDPGQELYEQYF. The variable domain in full, with the rest retrieved from reference TRBV5-6 and TRBJ2-7, is DAGVTQSPTHLIKTRGQQVTLRCSPKSGHDTVSWYQQALGQGPQFIFQYYEEEERQRGNFPDRFSGHQFPNYSSELNVNALLLGDSALYLCASSLDPGQELYEQYFGPGTRLTVT.

The J gene is TRBJ1-2, the V gene TRBV2, with D possibly matching TRBD1 (5 bases). The germline V gene has CDR1 SNHLY and CDR2 FYNNEI. V lost 8 bases and J lost 6, with 10 bases in between. The CDR3 contains 11 residues. The CDR3 DNA sequence: TGTGCCAGCCCGACAGAAAATGGCTACACCTTC. This sequence encodes CASPTENGYTF.

The rearrangement links TRBV20-1 to TRBJ1-4, with D perhaps TRBD1 (6 bases). This CDR3 comprises 17 residues. Germline V gives CDR1 DFQATT, CDR2 SNEGSKA (reference sequence). V was shortened by 5 bases and J by 4 bases, with 23 bases between the two germline ends. In nucleotides, the CDR3 is TGCAGTGCTGTAGTCCGGCCCCAGGGGTTCAGTAATGAAAAACTGTTTTTT. The encoded protein is CSAVVRPQGFSNEKLFF.

The rearrangement links TRBV9 to TRBJ2-5, with D perhaps TRBD2 (6 bases). Trimming left V 4 bases short and J 0 bases short, with 16 bases between. The CDR3 totals 16 residues. Germline loops: CDR1 SGDLS, CDR2 YYNGEE. The CDR3 nucleotides read TGTGCCAGCAGCAGCCACAGGTGGGGGGACCAAGAGACCCAGTACTTC. Amino acids: CASSSHRWGDQETQYF. Using reference TRBV9 and TRBJ2-5 for the parts outside the CDR3, the full variable domain is DSGVTQTPKHLITATGQRVTLRCSPRSGDLSVYWYQQSLDQGLQFLIQYYNGEERAKGNILERFSAQQFPDLHSELNLSSLELGDSALYFCASSSHRWGDQETQYFGPGTRLLVL.

The chain is built from TRBV12-3 or TRBV12-4 and TRBJ2-7; possible D gene TRBD2, 5 bases. This CDR3 has 15 amino acids. The ends were cut back, 8 bases at V and 2 bases at J, with 19 bases in the middle. CDR3 bases: TGTGCCAGCTACATCGGCCGTAAGGGAGCCTACGAGCAGTACTTC. Protein sequence: CASYIGRKGAYEQYF.

The chain employs TRBV7-6 and TRBJ2-5; no definite D call. V lost 1 base and J lost 1, with 10 bases in between. CDR1 is SGHVS and CDR2 is FNYEAQ in the germline V gene. The CDR3 has 15 residues. CDR3 sequence reads: CASSLVGYPQETQYF. For the CDR3, the DNA is TGTGCCAGCAGCTTAGTCGGTTACCCCCAAGAGACCCAGTACTTC.